The 23 T cell receptor beta chains below all came from one sample that was sequenced in a study of naive and memory T cell subsets. A UMI-containing oligonucleotide was joined by 3' ligation to the TCR cDNA template. Amplification of ligated cDNA took four PCR rounds with SP2 and nested alpha and beta constant primers. In TCRdb, the 5' RACE reads were re-called with MiXCR into one record per CDR3 protein. Of approximately 32,000 distinct CDR3 sequences listed, 16% were seen once; the top ten hold roughly 2.6%. The receptor source for this set is a female donor in good health.

This clonotype came up many times. V usage is TRBV6-6 and J usage is TRBJ2-1; D might be TRBD2 (6 bases). The CDR3 extends over 14 amino acids. The V and J ends lost 4 bases and 4 bases respectively, with 11 bases between them. The germline V gene encodes CDR1 MNHNY and CDR2 SVGAGI (reference sequence). CDR3 sequence (DNA): TGTGCCAGCAGTTCGGATAGCGGATACAATGAGCAGTTCTTC. Amino acids: CASSSDSGYNEQFF.

This clonotype was found many times. This chain uses TRBV20-1 with TRBJ2-7; the D gene is possibly TRBD2 (5 bases). With 5 bases removed from V and 4 bases from J, the gap between germline ends came to 18 bases. In germline, CDR1 is DFQATT, CDR2 SNEGSKA (reference sequence). This CDR3 region has 14 residues. The CDR3 DNA follows: TGCAGTGCTCGCTCAATGGGAGACTCATACGAGCAGTACTTC. Translated, it gives CSARSMGDSYEQYF.

At least ten counts were recorded for this clonotype. DNA for the CDR3: TGTGCCAGCAGTTTGTGGGGGTCTAGTGAGCAGTTCTTC. Amino acid sequence: CASSLWGSSEQFF. The chain employs TRBV27 and TRBJ2-1, with D possibly being TRBD1 or TRBD2 (5 bases each). CDR3 size: 13 residues. Germline V gene sequence: CDR1 MNHEY, CDR2 SMNVEV (reference sequence). V was clipped by 3 bases and J by 9 bases, with 12 bases between them.

This clonotype has a count of ten or more. The chain carries TRBV20-1 and TRBJ2-7, with 16 bases fitting TRBD2. Germline V gene lookup returns CDR1 DFQATT and CDR2 SNEGSKA (reference sequence). The CDR3 is 17 residues long. With V trimmed by 6 bases and J by 7 bases, 15 bases remained unmatched. The CDR3 DNA follows: TGCAGTGCCCGAGACGGGACTAGCGGGGGGGCTCCGTTGGAGCAGTACTTC. Its translation: CSARDGTSGGAPLEQYF.

The table lists this clonotype with many counts. The rearrangement uses TRBV7-2 and TRBJ2-7, with TRBD2 matching 10 bases. The V gene's germline CDR1 is SGHTA and CDR2 FQGNSA. The CDR3 has 15 residues. V shed 2 bases and J 4 bases; nucleotides not matched to a gene: 5. CDR3: CASSLRTSGIYEQYF. In DNA, the CDR3 is TGTGCCAGCAGCTTAAGGACTAGCGGCATTTACGAGCAGTACTTC.

This clonotype occurred many times. The chain couples TRBV28 to TRBJ1-2, with D unresolved. The CDR3 runs 12 residues. V was trimmed by 5 bases and J by 2 bases, leaving 6 bases between them. The germline V gene has CDR1 MDHEN and CDR2 SYDVKM. In nucleotides, the CDR3 is TGTGCCAGCAGTACTATCAACTATGGCTACACCTTC. It translates to CASSTINYGYTF.

This clonotype rates as medium-sized (0.01 to 0.1%). The CDR3 region is CSVEGLGQGMNEQYF. Written as DNA, the CDR3 is TGCAGCGTTGAAGGGTTGGGACAGGGGATGAACGAGCAGTACTTC. The chain couples TRBV29-1 to TRBJ2-7; 10 positions match TRBD1. The ends lost 1 base at V and 5 bases at J; junction bases unmatched: 8. The CDR3 spans 15 residues. The V gene's germline CDR1 is SQVTM and CDR2 ANQGSEA.

This clonotype was counted between two and nine times. This rearrangement joins TRBV18 to TRBJ1-2; the D gene is possibly TRBD1 (6 bases). The CDR3 sequence is 14 residues long. V was clipped by 4 bases and J by 4 bases, with 13 bases between them. The germline gives CDR1 KGHSH, CDR2 LQKENI. CDR3 DNA: TGTGCCAGCTCACGGGAAGGAGGGGGCTATGGCTACACCTTC. Translation gives CASSREGGGYGYTF.

This clonotype has more than one count but fewer than ten. This chain joins TRBV6-5 and TRBJ1-6; TRBD1 is a possible D gene (5 bases). The CDR3 loop spans 19 amino acids. The germline CDR1 and CDR2 sequences are MNHEY and SVGAGI. V was clipped by 0 bases and J by 3 bases, with 18 bases between them. CDR3 coding DNA: TGTGCCAGCAGTTACTCTGGGCAGGGAGTTGGGCTCTATAATTCACCCCTCCACTTT. It is translated as CASSYSGQGVGLYNSPLHF.

This chain joins TRBV6-1 and TRBJ2-7; TRBD2 matches 7 bases. Per the germline V gene, CDR1 is MNHNS and CDR2 is SASEGT. V shed 4 bases and J 2 bases; nucleotides not matched to a gene: 2. The CDR3 loop spans 13 amino acids. Here the CDR3 reads CASSVGTTYEQYF. CDR3 in DNA: TGTGCCAGCAGTGTGGGGACTACCTACGAGCAGTACTTC.

This clonotype was counted a few times. This chain uses TRBV7-8 with TRBJ1-5; no firm D call. Trimming removed 5 bases at V and 4 bases at J, with 9 bases between. The CDR3 extends over 13 amino acids. Germline loops: CDR1 SGHVS, CDR2 FQNEAQ. The CDR3 loop is CASSTDTNQPQHF. The CDR3 nucleotides read TGTGCCAGCAGCACTGACACTAATCAGCCCCAGCATTTT.

There are a few counts of this clonotype. This chain uses TRBV6-1 with TRBJ1-2; 9 nucleotides agree with TRBD1. V shed 4 bases and J 6 bases; nucleotides not matched to a gene: 9. CDR3 size: 15 residues. Germline V CDR1 and CDR2: MNHNS, SASEGT. CDR3 sequence: CASSGQPGQGDGYTF. The CDR3 nucleotides read TGTGCCAGCAGTGGGCAACCGGGACAGGGAGATGGCTACACCTTC.

Ten or more counts support this clonotype. CDR3 DNA sequence: TGTGCCAGCAGCTCTCCGGGACTACACCGACCAGATACGCAGTATTTT. Amino acid sequence: CASSSPGLHRPDTQYF. This rearrangement joins TRBV5-4 to TRBJ2-3, with 7 bases fitting TRBD2. Per the germline V gene, CDR1 is SGHNT and CDR2 is YYREEE (reference sequence). J lost 4 bases, V lost 3 bases, and 11 bases had no gene match. This CDR3 is built from 16 residues.

This clonotype was detected many times. The rearrangement uses TRBV6-4 and TRBJ1-1; D not certain. V lost 0 bases, J lost 0 bases, and 8 bases lay in between. The CDR3 covers 15 residues. Germline lookup yields CDR1 MRHNA and CDR2 SNTAGT. The CDR3 nucleotides read TGTGCCAGCAGTGACTCTTTTGGGATGAACACTGAAGCTTTCTTT. As protein: CASSDSFGMNTEAFF.

This clonotype was detected once. The J gene is TRBJ1-1, the V gene TRBV7-9, with D tentatively TRBD1 (5 bases). This CDR3 contains 11 residues. V was cut by 11 bases and J by 0 bases, with 7 bases left in between. The germline V gene encodes CDR1 SEHNR and CDR2 FQNEAQ (reference sequence). The CDR3 sequence is CAGGLNTEAFF. The CDR3 coding sequence is TGTGCCGGGGGTCTGAACACTGAAGCTTTCTTT.

The table lists this clonotype with many counts. The rearrangement uses TRBV20-1 and TRBJ2-5; D assignment may be TRBD1 or TRBD2 (5 bases each). The CDR3 is 15 amino acids. The ends were cut back, 1 base at V and 6 bases at J, with 18 bases in the middle. Germline V lookup: CDR1 DFQATT, CDR2 SNEGSKA (reference sequence). The CDR3, as DNA: TGCAGTGCTAGAGGGGCGTCAGGGAGCGGAAAGACCCAGTACTTC. It is translated as CSARGASGSGKTQYF.

This clonotype was seen repeatedly, ten times or more. This chain connects TRBV20-1 to TRBJ2-3; D not resolved. Looked up from germline, CDR1 is DFQATT and CDR2 is SNEGSKA (reference sequence). V was pared by 0 bases and J by 4 bases, with 8 bases between. The CDR3 spans 13 residues. Here the CDR3 DNA reads TGCAGTGCTAGAGACCCCAGTCCAGATACGCAGTATTTT. It is translated as CSARDPSPDTQYF.

This chain links TRBV20-1 with TRBJ2-3, with 12 bases fitting TRBD2. The CDR3 consists of 16 residues. CDR1 is DFQATT and CDR2 is SNEGSKA in the germline V gene (reference sequence). The junction had 3 bases not matched to a gene; V was cut back by 0 bases and J by 2 bases. CDR3 DNA: TGCAGTGCTAGAGATCCTAGCGGGGGGGCCACAGATACGCAGTATTTT. Its protein is CSARDPSGGATDTQYF.

This clonotype was recorded a few times. The rearrangement joins TRBV5-5 to TRBJ1-2; D remains unclear. Germline V gives CDR1 SGHKS, CDR2 YYEKEE (reference sequence). V was clipped by 4 bases and J by 8 bases, with 18 bases between them. CDR3 size: 14 residues. Here the CDR3 DNA reads TGTGCCAGCAGCCCTAGTGAGAGGGCCTGGGGCTACACCTTC. Its protein product is CASSPSERAWGYTF.

The V gene is TRBV7-2, the J gene TRBJ2-7; 7 positions match TRBD1. The CDR3 has 15 residues. V trimming: 1 base; J trimming: 2 bases; junction bases outside the gene matches: 5. CDR1 SGHTA and CDR2 FQGNSA come from the germline V gene. CDR3 nucleotide sequence: TGTGCCAGCAGCTTAGTACGGGACAGCCCCTACGAGCAGTACTTC. Translating it yields CASSLVRDSPYEQYF.

The rearrangement links TRBV2 to TRBJ2-2; 12 nucleotides agree with TRBD2. The ends lost 6 bases at V and 3 bases at J; junction bases unmatched: 5. Germline values: CDR1 SNHLY, CDR2 FYNNEI. CDR3 size: 16 residues. The CDR3 spells CASSPTSGGYTGELFF. As DNA, the CDR3 is TGTGCCAGCAGCCCGACTAGCGGGGGATACACCGGGGAGCTGTTTTTT.

In its sample, this clonotype was seen many times. The J gene is TRBJ1-1, the V gene TRBV29-1; no clear D. CDR3 length equals 13 residues. Per the germline V gene, CDR1 is SQVTM and CDR2 is ANQGSEA. Between the trimmed V and J ends, which lost 5 bases and 0 bases, there was a span of 10 bases. The CDR3 reads CSVPTEMNTEAFF. As DNA, the CDR3 is TGCAGCGTTCCGACGGAAATGAACACTGAAGCTTTCTTT.

Comments on this clonotype: One end of the junction fails to match germline, which may point to a read error. This chain joins TRBV18 and TRBJ1-2; 8 bases agree with TRBD1. Germline values: CDR1 KGHSH, CDR2 LQKENI. The CDR3 runs 16 residues. For the CDR3, the DNA is TGTGCCAGCTCACTCCCCGGGACAGGAGCTAACTATGGCGACACCTTC. Protein sequence: CASSLPGTGANYGDTF.